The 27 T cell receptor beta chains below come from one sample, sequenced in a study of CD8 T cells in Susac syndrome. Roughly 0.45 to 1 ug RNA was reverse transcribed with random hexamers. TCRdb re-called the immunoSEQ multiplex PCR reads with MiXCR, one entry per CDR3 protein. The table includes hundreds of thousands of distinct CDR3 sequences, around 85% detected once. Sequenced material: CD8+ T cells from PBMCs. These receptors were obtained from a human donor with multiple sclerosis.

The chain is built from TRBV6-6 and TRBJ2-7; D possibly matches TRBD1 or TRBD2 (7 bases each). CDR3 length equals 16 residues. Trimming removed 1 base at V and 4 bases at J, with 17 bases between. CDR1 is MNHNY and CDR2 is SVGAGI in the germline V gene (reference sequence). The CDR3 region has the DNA TGTGCCAGCAGTTACTTTGAACAGGGGAGGGGGTACGAGCAGTACTTC. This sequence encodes CASSYFEQGRGYEQYF.

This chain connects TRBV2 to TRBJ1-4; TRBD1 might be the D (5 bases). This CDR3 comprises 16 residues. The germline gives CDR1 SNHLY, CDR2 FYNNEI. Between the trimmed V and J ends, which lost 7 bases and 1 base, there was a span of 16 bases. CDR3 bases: TGTGCCAGCAATGGGGCGGGGGTTATAACTAATGAAAAACTGTTTTTT. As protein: CASNGAGVITNEKLFF. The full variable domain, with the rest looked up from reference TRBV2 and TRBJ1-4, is EPEVTQTPSHQVTQMGQEVILRCVPISNHLYFYWYRQILGQKVEFLVSFYNNEISEKSEIFDDQFSVERPDGSNFTLKIRSTKLEDSAMYFCASNGAGVITNEKLFFGSGTQLSVL.

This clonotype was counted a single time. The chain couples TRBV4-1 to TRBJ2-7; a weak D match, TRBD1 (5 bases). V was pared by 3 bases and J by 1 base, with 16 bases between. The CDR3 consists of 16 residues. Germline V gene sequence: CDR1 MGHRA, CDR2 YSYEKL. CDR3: CASSQLSPPGSYEQYF. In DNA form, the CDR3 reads TGCGCCAGCAGCCAGTTATCCCCCCCAGGGTCCTACGAGCAGTACTTC.

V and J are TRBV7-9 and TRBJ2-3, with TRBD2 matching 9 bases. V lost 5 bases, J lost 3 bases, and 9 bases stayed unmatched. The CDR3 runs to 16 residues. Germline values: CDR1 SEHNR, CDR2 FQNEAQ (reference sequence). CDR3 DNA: TGTGCCAGCAGCAATGGGGTAGCGGGAGCAACAGATACGCAGTATTTT. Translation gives CASSNGVAGATDTQYF. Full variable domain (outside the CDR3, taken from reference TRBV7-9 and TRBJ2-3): DTGVSQNPRHKITKRGQNVTFRCDPISEHNRLYWYRQTLGQGPEFLTYFQNEAQLEKSRLLSDRFSAERPKGSFSTLEIQRTEQGDSAMYLCASSNGVAGATDTQYFGPGTRLTVL.

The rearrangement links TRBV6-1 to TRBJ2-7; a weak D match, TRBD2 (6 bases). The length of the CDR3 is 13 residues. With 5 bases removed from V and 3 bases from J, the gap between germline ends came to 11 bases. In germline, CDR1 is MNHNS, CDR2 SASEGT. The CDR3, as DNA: TGTGCCAGCAGTTTCGGGGACTTCTACGAGCAGTACTTC. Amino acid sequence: CASSFGDFYEQYF.

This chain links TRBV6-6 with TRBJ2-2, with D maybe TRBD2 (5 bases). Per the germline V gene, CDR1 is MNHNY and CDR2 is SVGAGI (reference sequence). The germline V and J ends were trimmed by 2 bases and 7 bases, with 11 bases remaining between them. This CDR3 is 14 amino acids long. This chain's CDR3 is CASSYGEGGGELFF. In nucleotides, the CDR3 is TGTGCCAGCAGTTACGGGGAAGGAGGCGGGGAGCTGTTTTTT.

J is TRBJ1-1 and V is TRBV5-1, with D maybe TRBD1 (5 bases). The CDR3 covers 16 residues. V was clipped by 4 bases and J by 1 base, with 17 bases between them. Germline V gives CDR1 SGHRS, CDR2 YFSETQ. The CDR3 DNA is TGCGCCAGCAGCCTGCAGGGAATGATGGGGAACACTGAAGCTTTCTTT. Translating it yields CASSLQGMMGNTEAFF.

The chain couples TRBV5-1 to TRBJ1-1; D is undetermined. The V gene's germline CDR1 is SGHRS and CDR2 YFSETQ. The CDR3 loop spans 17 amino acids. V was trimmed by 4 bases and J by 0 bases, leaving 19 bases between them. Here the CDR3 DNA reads TGCGCCAGCAGCCCCGCCGGTTTTGGTGATATGAACACTGAAGCTTTCTTT. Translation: CASSPAGFGDMNTEAFF.

CDR3 residues: CASMIGAGMIYEQYF. The CDR3, as DNA: TGTGCCAGCATGATTGGAGCAGGAATGATCTACGAGCAGTACTTC. The chain has TRBV6-5 and TRBJ2-7; D not certain. V lost 7 bases and J 3 bases, leaving 19 bases between the germline ends. The germline V gene encodes CDR1 MNHEY and CDR2 SVGAGI. The CDR3 spans 15 residues.

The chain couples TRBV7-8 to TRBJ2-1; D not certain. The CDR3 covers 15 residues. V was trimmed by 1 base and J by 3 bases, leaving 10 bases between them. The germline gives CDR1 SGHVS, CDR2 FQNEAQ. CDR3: CASSLGTQFYNEQFF. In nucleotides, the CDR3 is TGTGCCAGCAGCTTAGGTACGCAGTTCTACAATGAGCAGTTCTTC.

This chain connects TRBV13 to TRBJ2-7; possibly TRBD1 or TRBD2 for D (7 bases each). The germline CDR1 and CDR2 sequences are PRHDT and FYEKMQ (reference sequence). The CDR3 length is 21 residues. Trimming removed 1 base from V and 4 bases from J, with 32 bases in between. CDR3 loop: CASSLVLAGCIRGGFAYEQYF. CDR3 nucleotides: TGTGCCAGCAGCTTAGTTTTGGCGGGTTGTATCAGGGGGGGTTTTGCTTACGAGCAGTACTTC.

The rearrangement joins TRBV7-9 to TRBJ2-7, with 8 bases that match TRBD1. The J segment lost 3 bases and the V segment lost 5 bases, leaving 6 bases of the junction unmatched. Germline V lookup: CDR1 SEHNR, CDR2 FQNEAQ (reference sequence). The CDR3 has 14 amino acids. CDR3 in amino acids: CASSLRDRHYEQYF. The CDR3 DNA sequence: TGTGCCAGCAGCCTCCGGGACAGGCACTACGAGCAGTACTTC.

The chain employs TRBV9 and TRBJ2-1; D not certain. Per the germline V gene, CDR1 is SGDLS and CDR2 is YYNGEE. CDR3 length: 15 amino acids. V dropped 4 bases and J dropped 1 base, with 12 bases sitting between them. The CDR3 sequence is CASSKWTDSYNEQFF. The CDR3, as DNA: TGTGCCAGCAGCAAATGGACGGATTCCTACAATGAGCAGTTCTTC.

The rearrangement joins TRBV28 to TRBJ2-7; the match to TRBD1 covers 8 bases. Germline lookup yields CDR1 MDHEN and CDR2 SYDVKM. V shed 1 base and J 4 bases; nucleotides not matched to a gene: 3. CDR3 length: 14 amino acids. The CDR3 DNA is TGTGCCAGCAGTTTATCACACAGGGGGTACGAGCAGTACTTC. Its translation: CASSLSHRGYEQYF. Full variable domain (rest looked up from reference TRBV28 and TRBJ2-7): DVKVTQSSRYLVKRTGEKVFLECVQDMDHENMFWYRQDPGLGLRLIYFSYDVKMKEKGDIPEGYSVSREKKERFSLILESASTNQTSMYLCASSLSHRGYEQYFGPGTRLTVT.

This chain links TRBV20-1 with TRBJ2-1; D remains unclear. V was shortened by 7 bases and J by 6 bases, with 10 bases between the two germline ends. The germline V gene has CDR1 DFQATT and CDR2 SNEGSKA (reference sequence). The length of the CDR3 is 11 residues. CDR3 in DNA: TGCAGTGTCTCGATAGGCAATGAGCAGTTCTTC. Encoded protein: CSVSIGNEQFF.

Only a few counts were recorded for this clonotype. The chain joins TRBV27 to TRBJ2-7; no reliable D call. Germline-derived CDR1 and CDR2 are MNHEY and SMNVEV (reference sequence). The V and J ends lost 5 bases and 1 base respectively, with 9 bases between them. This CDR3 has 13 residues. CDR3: CASSPLGSYEQYF. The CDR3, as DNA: TGTGCCAGCAGTCCTCTGGGGTCCTACGAGCAGTACTTC.

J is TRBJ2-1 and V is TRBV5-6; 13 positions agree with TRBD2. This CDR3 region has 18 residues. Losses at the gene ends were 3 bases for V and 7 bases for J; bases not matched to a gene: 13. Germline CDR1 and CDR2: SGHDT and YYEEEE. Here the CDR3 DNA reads TGTGCCAGCAGCTCTGGGACTAGCGGGGAACCCATCTCTAATGAGCAGTTCTTC. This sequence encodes CASSSGTSGEPISNEQFF.

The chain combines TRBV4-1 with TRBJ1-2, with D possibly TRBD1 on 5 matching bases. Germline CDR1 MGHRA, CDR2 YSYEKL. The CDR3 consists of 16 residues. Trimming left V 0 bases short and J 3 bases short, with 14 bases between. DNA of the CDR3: TGCGCCAGCAGCCAAGATGCTTTCCAGGGAGACTATGGCTACACCTTC. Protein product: CASSQDAFQGDYGYTF.

DNA for the CDR3: TGTGCCAGCAGCCCCCAGACTAGCGGATTCACAGATACGCAGTATTTT. This sequence encodes CASSPQTSGFTDTQYF. The gene calls are TRBV7-2 and TRBJ2-3, with 9 bases aligning to TRBD2. CDR1 is SGHTA, CDR2 FQGNSA, per germline. The CDR3 has 16 amino acids. V was clipped by 5 bases and J by 2 bases; unmatched bases: 8.

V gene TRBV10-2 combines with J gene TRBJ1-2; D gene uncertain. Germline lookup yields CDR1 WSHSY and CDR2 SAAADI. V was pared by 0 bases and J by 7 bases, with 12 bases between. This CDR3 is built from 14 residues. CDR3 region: CASSESGIPTGYTF. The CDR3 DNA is TGCGCCAGCAGTGAGTCGGGAATCCCCACTGGCTACACCTTC.

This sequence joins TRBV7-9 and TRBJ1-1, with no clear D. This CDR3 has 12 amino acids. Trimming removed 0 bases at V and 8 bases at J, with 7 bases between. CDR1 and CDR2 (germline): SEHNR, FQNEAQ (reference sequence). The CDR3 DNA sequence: TGTGCCAGCAGCTTAGCACACCAGGAAGCTTTCTTT. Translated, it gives CASSLAHQEAFF.

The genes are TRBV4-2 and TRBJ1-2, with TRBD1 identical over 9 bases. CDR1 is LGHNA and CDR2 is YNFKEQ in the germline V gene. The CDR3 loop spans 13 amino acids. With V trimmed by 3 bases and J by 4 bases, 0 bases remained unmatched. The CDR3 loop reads CASSQTGGYGYTF. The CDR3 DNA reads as TGTGCCAGCAGCCAGACAGGGGGCTATGGCTACACCTTC.

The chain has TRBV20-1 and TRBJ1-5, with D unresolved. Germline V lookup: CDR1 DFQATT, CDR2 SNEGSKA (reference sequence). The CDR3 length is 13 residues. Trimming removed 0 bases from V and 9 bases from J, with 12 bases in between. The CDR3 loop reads CSAREPEKGPQHF. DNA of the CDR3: TGCAGTGCTAGAGAACCCGAAAAGGGGCCCCAGCATTTT.

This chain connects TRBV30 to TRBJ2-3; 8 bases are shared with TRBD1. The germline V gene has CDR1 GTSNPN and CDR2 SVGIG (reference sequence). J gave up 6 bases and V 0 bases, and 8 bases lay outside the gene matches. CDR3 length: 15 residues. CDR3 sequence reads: CAWSVSRGPADTQYF. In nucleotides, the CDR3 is TGTGCCTGGAGTGTCTCCAGGGGGCCTGCGGATACGCAGTATTTT. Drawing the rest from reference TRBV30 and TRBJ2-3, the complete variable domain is SQTIHQWPATLVQPVGSPLSLECTVEGTSNPNLYWYRQAAGRGLQLLFYSVGIGQISSEVPQNLSASRPQDRQFILSSKKLLLSDSGFYLCAWSVSRGPADTQYFGPGTRLTVL.

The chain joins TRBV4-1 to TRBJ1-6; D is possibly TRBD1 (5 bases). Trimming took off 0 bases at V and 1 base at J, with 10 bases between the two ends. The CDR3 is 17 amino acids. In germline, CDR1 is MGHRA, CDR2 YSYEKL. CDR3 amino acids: CASSQDRDGSYNSPLHF. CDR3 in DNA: TGCGCCAGCAGCCAAGACAGGGACGGATCCTATAATTCACCCCTCCACTTT.

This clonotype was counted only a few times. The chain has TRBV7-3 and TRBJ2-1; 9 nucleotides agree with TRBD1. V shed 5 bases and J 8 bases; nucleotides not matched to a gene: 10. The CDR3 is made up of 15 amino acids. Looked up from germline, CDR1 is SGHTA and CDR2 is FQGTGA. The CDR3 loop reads CASSPLGTGIDEQFF. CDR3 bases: TGTGCCAGCAGCCCACTAGGGACAGGGATAGATGAGCAGTTCTTC.

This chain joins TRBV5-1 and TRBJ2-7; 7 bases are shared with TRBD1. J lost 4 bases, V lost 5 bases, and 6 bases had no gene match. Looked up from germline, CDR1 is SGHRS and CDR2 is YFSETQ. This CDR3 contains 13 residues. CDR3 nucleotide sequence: TGCGCCAGCAGACAGATGACAGGGTACGAGCAGTACTTC. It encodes CASRQMTGYEQYF.